The entry below describes one T cell receptor beta chain. Antigen specificity is unknown. Germline V gene lookup returns CDR1 ENHRY and CDR2 SYGVKD. This CDR3 spans 13 amino acids. J lost 2 bases, V lost 10 bases, and 6 bases had no gene match. These data come from a study of a mutant IDH1 vaccine in newly diagnosed glioma. About the study: Visit V12 was at week 35; visit V13 was at week 47.

The repertoire was sequenced with immunoSEQ multiplex PCR; TCRdb's copy has only in-frame clones and lacks some. The data show tens of thousands of clones, around four fifths seen once. As for time point: week 47, end of study. Topical imiquimod accompanied each vaccine dose, which consisted of 300 ug of mutant IDH1 20-mer peptide. Newly diagnosed WHO grade 3 or 4 IDH1-mutant, ATRX-lost astrocytomas were identified in the donors. The sample consisted of PBMCs, taken from a glioma patient whose treatment included an IDH1 peptide vaccine. The V gene is TRBV10-3, the J gene TRBJ2-7; the match to TRBD2 covers 9 bases. The sequence came from a man in his forties with glioma. The CDR3 region is CATGGRATYEQYF. The CDR3, as DNA: TGTGCCACAGGCGGGAGGGCCACCTACGAGCAGTACTTC.